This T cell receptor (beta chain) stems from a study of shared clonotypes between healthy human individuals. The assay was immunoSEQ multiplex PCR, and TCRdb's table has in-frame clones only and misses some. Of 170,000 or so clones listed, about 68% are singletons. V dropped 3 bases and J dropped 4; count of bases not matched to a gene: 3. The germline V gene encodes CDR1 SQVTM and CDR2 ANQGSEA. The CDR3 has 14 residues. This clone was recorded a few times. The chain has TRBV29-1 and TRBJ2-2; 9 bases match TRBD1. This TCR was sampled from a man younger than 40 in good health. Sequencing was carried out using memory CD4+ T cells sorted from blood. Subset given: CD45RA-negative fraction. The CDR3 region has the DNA TGCAGCGTTGATAGACAGGGGGTCACCGGGGAGCTGTTTTTT. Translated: CSVDRQGVTGELFF.